This TCR beta chain derives from a study of shared clonotypes between healthy human individuals. This clone came up once. The repertoire was sequenced with immunoSEQ multiplex PCR; TCRdb's copy has only in-frame clones and lacks some. The sample has roughly 490,000 clones, 76% seen once. Trimming at V came to 3 bases and at J to 0 bases, leaving 3 bases not matched to a gene. From germline, CDR1 is SNHLY and CDR2 FYNNEI. The CDR3 has 15 residues. J is TRBJ2-5 and V is TRBV2, with TRBD1 matching over 8 bases. The receptor was derived from a woman aged 40 to 50 in good health. Some clones in this sample may be carry-over from other donors' samples. Specimen: PBMCs. CDR3 protein: CASSDETGDQETQYF. In nucleotides, the CDR3 is TGTGCCAGCAGTGATGAGACAGGGGACCAAGAGACCCAGTACTTC.